Shown below are 25 T cell receptor beta chains from a single sample sequenced in a study of cytomegalovirus exposure and HLA in healthy donors. A multiplex PCR was run with 60 Vbeta primers and 13 Jbeta primers. Profiled with immunoSEQ multiplex PCR; TCRdb holds only in-frame clones, not every one. There are roughly 100,000 clones in the sample; nearly 80% occur only once, and roughly 5.9% lies in the top ten. Sequencing input: PBMCs. The source of these receptors is a man aged 55 to 69 in good health and CMV-seropositive.

The genes are TRBV28 and TRBJ1-1, with D maybe TRBD1 (5 bases). Germline V gene data show CDR1 as MDHEN and CDR2 as SYDVKM. Trimming pared 5 bases from V and 6 bases from J, leaving 22 bases between. This CDR3 is 16 amino acids long. CDR3 in amino acids: CASSRLRTRKLAEAFF. The CDR3 DNA sequence: TGTGCCAGCAGTCGCCTCCGGACAAGGAAGCTAGCTGAAGCTTTCTTT.

With respect to this clone: Its ends do not fully match the called genes, so a read error is possible. The J gene is TRBJ2-7, the V gene TRBV7-9; a possible D gene is TRBD1 (5 bases). Germline V lookup: CDR1 SEHNR, CDR2 FQNEAQ (reference sequence). The CDR3 covers 12 residues. The CDR3 spells CSSSLQGYEQYF. Written as DNA, the CDR3 is TGTTCCAGCAGCCTGCAGGGCTACGAGCAGTACTTC.

The rearrangement uses TRBV5-4 and TRBJ2-1, with TRBD2 identical over 8 bases. The trim removed 6 bases at V and 0 bases at J, leaving 11 bases unmatched. CDR1 SGHNT and CDR2 YYREEE come from the germline V gene (reference sequence). CDR3 length: 17 residues. The DNA for the CDR3 is TGTGCCAGCATGAGGGGCGGCCGGGGGGGCTCCTACAATGAGCAGTTCTTC. It yields the protein CASMRGGRGGSYNEQFF. Combining the CDR3 with reference TRBV5-4 and TRBJ2-1 gives the whole variable domain ETGVTQSPTHLIKTRGQQVTLRCSSQSGHNTVSWYQQALGQGPQFIFQYYREEENGRGNFPPRFSGLQFPNYSSELNVNALELDDSALYLCASMRGGRGGSYNEQFFGPGTRLTVL.

The chain links TRBV7-2 to TRBJ2-1; a weak D match, TRBD2 (6 bases). Germline V gene sequence: CDR1 SGHTA, CDR2 FQGNSA. This CDR3 has 16 residues. Trimming took off 4 bases at V and 5 bases at J, with 18 bases between the two ends. The CDR3 DNA is TGTGCCAGCAGCTCGGCCAGACGGCGGGGTAACAATGAGCAGTTCTTC. This encodes CASSSARRRGNNEQFF.

This clone is a singleton in its sample. The chain joins TRBV15 to TRBJ1-4; D remains ambiguous. V was shortened by 5 bases and J by 3 bases, with 7 bases between the two germline ends. Germline V gives CDR1 LNHNV, CDR2 YYDKDF (reference sequence). This CDR3 is built from 13 residues. CDR3 DNA sequence: TGTGCCACCAGCGCTCGGTCTAATGAAAAACTGTTTTTT. It codes for CATSARSNEKLFF.

The rearrangement uses TRBV6-1 and TRBJ2-2; D is undetermined. There are 16 residues in the CDR3. Germline V gene lookup returns CDR1 MNHNS and CDR2 SASEGT. V lost 0 bases to trimming and J lost 8 bases, with 16 bases between them. CDR3 sequence reads: CASSEALVRSVGELFF. Written as DNA, the CDR3 is TGTGCCAGCAGTGAAGCGCTAGTTAGGAGCGTTGGGGAGCTGTTTTTT.

The rearrangement links TRBV4-2 to TRBJ2-1; D unresolved. Germline CDR1 reads LGHNA; CDR2 reads YNFKEQ. Deletions cut 2 bases from V and 9 bases from J, with 17 bases between. The CDR3 is made up of 15 amino acids. The CDR3 loop reads CASSQWATSQAEQFF. The CDR3 bases are TGTGCCAGCAGCCAATGGGCGACAAGTCAGGCTGAGCAGTTCTTC.

The chain joins TRBV11-2 to TRBJ1-2, with D perhaps TRBD1 (6 bases). This CDR3 comprises 13 residues. V was trimmed by 5 bases and J by 2 bases, leaving 9 bases between them. Germline CDR1 SGHAT, CDR2 FQNNGV. In DNA, the CDR3 is TGTGCCAGCAGCCGAGACAGGAACTATGGCTACACCTTC. Amino acid sequence: CASSRDRNYGYTF.

This rearrangement joins TRBV30 to TRBJ1-1, with a possible D match to TRBD1 (5 bases). Between the trimmed V and J ends, which lost 2 bases and 1 base, there was a span of 11 bases. Germline CDR1 GTSNPN, CDR2 SVGIG (reference sequence). The CDR3 extends over 14 amino acids. Here the CDR3 reads CAWSQGSRNTEAFF. Written as DNA, the CDR3 is TGTGCCTGGAGTCAGGGATCCCGGAACACTGAAGCTTTCTTT.

This rearrangement joins TRBV5-1 to TRBJ2-1; TRBD2 matches 9 bases. The CDR3 has 17 residues. Trimming took 4 bases from V and 8 from J; bases not matched to a gene: 16. CDR1 is SGHRS and CDR2 is YFSETQ in the germline V gene. DNA of the CDR3: TGCGCCAGCAGCCTGGGGTCTAGCGGGGCCCAAGACGATGAGCAGTTCTTC. It yields the protein CASSLGSSGAQDDEQFF.

This chain uses TRBV9 with TRBJ2-2; 8 nucleotides line up with TRBD1. CDR1 and CDR2 from the germline V gene are SGDLS and YYNGEE. The CDR3 spans 15 residues. Unmatched junction bases numbered 6, after V lost 3 bases and J lost 5 bases. The CDR3 loop reads CASSGDRFRTGELFF. CDR3 coding DNA: TGTGCCAGCAGCGGGGACAGGTTCAGGACCGGGGAGCTGTTTTTT. The entire variable domain, with the rest obtained from reference TRBV9 and TRBJ2-2, is as follows: DSGVTQTPKHLITATGQRVTLRCSPRSGDLSVYWYQQSLDQGLQFLIQYYNGEERAKGNILERFSAQQFPDLHSELNLSSLELGDSALYFCASSGDRFRTGELFFGEGSRLTVL.

The chain carries TRBV27 and TRBJ2-6, with D tentatively TRBD1 (6 bases). V was clipped by 2 bases and J by 0 bases, with 14 bases between them. The CDR3 contains 18 residues. CDR1 MNHEY and CDR2 SMNVEV come from the germline V gene (reference sequence). CDR3 DNA: TGTGCCAGCAGTTTAAAGCAGGGGTTGGCCTCTGGGGCCAACGTCCTGACTTTC. This gives the protein CASSLKQGLASGANVLTF.

The gene calls are TRBV4-1 and TRBJ1-6; 9 bases line up with TRBD1. This CDR3 has 15 residues. Germline lookup yields CDR1 MGHRA and CDR2 YSYEKL. Trimming cost V 0 bases and J 9 bases; bases outside gene matches: 3. The chain's CDR3 is CASSQDGTGISPLHF. The CDR3 bases are TGCGCCAGCAGCCAAGATGGGACAGGGATTTCACCCCTCCACTTT.

The V call is TRBV4-2, the J call TRBJ2-1; 9 bases map to TRBD2. V dropped 4 bases and J dropped 0; count of bases not matched to a gene: 10. Germline CDR1 LGHNA, CDR2 YNFKEQ. This CDR3 is 18 amino acids long. The CDR3 bases are TGTGCCAGCAGCCTGATTGATGCGGGGGGGAGCTCCTACAATGAGCAGTTCTTC. It translates to CASSLIDAGGSSYNEQFF.

This clone appeared once. V is TRBV29-1 and J is TRBJ1-1, with D hard to call. With 4 bases removed from V and 0 bases from J, the gap between germline ends came to 3 bases. There are 11 residues in the CDR3. Per the germline V gene, CDR1 is SQVTM and CDR2 is ANQGSEA. In nucleotides, the CDR3 is TGCAGCGTTGGGCTGAACACTGAAGCTTTCTTT. This sequence encodes CSVGLNTEAFF. The full variable domain, completed using reference TRBV29-1 and TRBJ1-1, is SAVISQKPSRDICQRGTSLTIQCQVDSQVTMMFWYRQQPGQSLTLIATANQGSEATYESGFVIDKFPISRPNLTFSTLTVSNMSPEDSSIYLCSVGLNTEAFFGQGTRLTVV.

This clone appeared a single time. This sequence joins TRBV9 and TRBJ2-7, with 7 bases matching TRBD1. With V trimmed by 0 bases and J by 4 bases, 7 bases remained unmatched. Looked up from germline, CDR1 is SGDLS and CDR2 is YYNGEE. CDR3 size: 15 residues. CDR3 sequence reads: CASSVEPGQNYEQYF. CDR3 coding DNA: TGTGCCAGCAGCGTAGAACCGGGACAGAATTACGAGCAGTACTTC.

The J gene is TRBJ2-7, the V gene TRBV18; tentatively, D is TRBD1 (6 bases). Germline V gene sequence: CDR1 KGHSH, CDR2 LQKENI. This CDR3 comprises 16 residues. V was clipped by 2 bases and J by 6 bases, with 20 bases between them. The CDR3 DNA reads as TGTGCCAGCTCACCAACAGGGTATTCCACTATAGGCGAGCAGTACTTC. It yields the protein CASSPTGYSTIGEQYF.

The chain combines TRBV5-1 with TRBJ2-2; maybe TRBD2 (5 bases). Germline lookup yields CDR1 SGHRS and CDR2 YFSETQ. There are 15 residues in the CDR3. Trimming removed 4 bases from V and 3 bases from J, with 13 bases in between. The CDR3 DNA sequence: TGCGCCAGCAGCCCTGAGGCTAGCCACACCGGGGAGCTGTTTTTT. Translating gives CASSPEASHTGELFF. The full variable domain, completed using reference TRBV5-1 and TRBJ2-2, is KAGVTQTPRYLIKTRGQQVTLSCSPISGHRSVSWYQQTPGQGLQFLFEYFSETQRNKGNFPGRFSGRQFSNSRSEMNVSTLELGDSALYLCASSPEASHTGELFFGEGSRLTVL.

This chain joins TRBV4-3 and TRBJ2-3; perhaps TRBD2 as D (6 bases). This CDR3 has 17 amino acids. With 0 bases removed from V and 1 base from J, the gap between germline ends came to 14 bases. Germline CDR1 reads LGHNA; CDR2 reads YSLEER. CDR3: CASSQDGGGFGTDTQYF. The CDR3 region has the DNA TGCGCCAGCAGCCAAGATGGTGGGGGGTTCGGCACAGATACGCAGTATTTT.

The rearrangement uses TRBV25-1 and TRBJ2-1; TRBD1 matches at 10 bases. The CDR3 sequence is 15 residues long. In germline, CDR1 is MGHDK, CDR2 SYGVNS. V shed 6 bases and J 6 bases; nucleotides not matched to a gene: 8. As DNA, the CDR3 is TGTGCCAGCAGCCGCGACAGGGGGCGCCTCAATGAGCAGTTCTTC. Translating it yields CASSRDRGRLNEQFF.

CDR3 residues: CASSLERGVGEKLFF. The CDR3 DNA follows: TGTGCCAGCAGCTTGGAACGGGGAGTAGGTGAAAAACTGTTTTTT. The V gene is TRBV5-6, the J gene TRBJ1-4, with D unclear. CDR1 SGHDT and CDR2 YYEEEE come from the germline V gene. Trimming pared 0 bases from V and 7 bases from J, leaving 13 bases between. This CDR3 has 15 amino acids. Drawing the rest from reference TRBV5-6 and TRBJ1-4, the complete variable domain is DAGVTQSPTHLIKTRGQQVTLRCSPKSGHDTVSWYQQALGQGPQFIFQYYEEEERQRGNFPDRFSGHQFPNYSSELNVNALLLGDSALYLCASSLERGVGEKLFFGSGTQLSVL.

The rearrangement joins TRBV6-5 to TRBJ2-7, with 7 nucleotides matching TRBD1. Germline V CDR1 and CDR2: MNHEY, SVGAGI. This CDR3 has 14 amino acids. Unmatched junction bases numbered 6, after V lost 0 bases and J lost 7 bases. The CDR3 loop reads CASSYSQGEREQYF. DNA of the CDR3: TGTGCCAGCAGTTACTCGCAGGGGGAGAGGGAGCAGTACTTC.

The chain recombines TRBV5-5 with TRBJ2-3; perhaps TRBD2 as D (6 bases). CDR3 length equals 16 residues. Per the germline V gene, CDR1 is SGHKS and CDR2 is YYEKEE (reference sequence). Trimming left V 1 base short and J 2 bases short, with 14 bases between. CDR3 nucleotides: TGTGCCAGCAGCTTGCCAATAGCGGCTCCCACAGATACGCAGTATTTT. Protein sequence: CASSLPIAAPTDTQYF.

The V and J genes are TRBV4-1 and TRBJ2-7; unclear D gene. The CDR3 length is 14 residues. In germline, CDR1 is MGHRA, CDR2 YSYEKL. V was pared by 1 base and J by 3 bases, with 10 bases between. The CDR3 loop is CASSQAPSGYEQYF. The CDR3 DNA is TGCGCCAGCAGCCAAGCCCCCTCAGGCTACGAGCAGTACTTC.

This rearrangement joins TRBV10-3 to TRBJ1-3; D gene unclear. This CDR3 contains 18 residues. Germline assignment: CDR1 ENHRY and CDR2 SYGVKD. Trimming stripped 7 bases from V and 0 bases from J, with 22 bases between. CDR3 in DNA: TGTGCCATCAATGACCCGGATGGGAGCGGCTTCTCTGGAAACACCATATATTTT. This codes for CAINDPDGSGFSGNTIYF.